This TCR beta chain was identified in a study of cytomegalovirus exposure and HLA in healthy donors. The overall study: Later, an analysis reported that the 130 or so validation repertoires had used the same platform as the approximately 600 first-cohort repertoires.

The germline V gene encodes CDR1 MNHEY and CDR2 SMNVEV (reference sequence). V lost 2 bases, J lost 0 bases, and 6 bases lay in between. There are 14 residues in the CDR3. Clones were sequenced by immunoSEQ multiplex PCR, and TCRdb holds only the in-frame ones, with some missing. The sample comprises 150,000 to 200,000 clones, nearly 90% of which are singletons, and 4% to 4.5% rests with the top ten. Points on this clone: Its antigen is unknown.

General study points: 150 to 200 TCR beta chains were listed as cytomegalovirus-associated. In vitro, three CMV-associated chains proved specific for CMV antigens.

This sequence was found in a man between 18 and 29 years old in good health and CMV-seropositive. The chain couples TRBV27 to TRBJ2-3; D not resolved. The sample was PBMCs. The CDR3 spells CASSLLSSTDTQYF. CDR3 coding DNA: TGTGCCAGCAGTTTACTGTCCAGCACAGATACGCAGTATTTT.